Here is one T cell receptor (beta chain) with its context. Its specific antigen is unknown. Per-base quality was not reported, and no clone a single base away is much larger than it. The cohort was made up of 650 to 700 healthy bone marrow donors. All cohort members were sampled while nominally healthy, although unrecorded immune exposures were likely present. The donor tested CMV seronegative and was one of the 352 seronegative cohort members. Every donor gave a peripheral blood sample, and the peripheral blood mononuclear cells from that sample were used for TCR beta sequencing. The Qiagen DNeasy Blood Extraction Kit was used to extract genomic DNA from the blood cell samples. The data were obtained in a study of cytomegalovirus exposure and HLA in healthy donors (dated by TCRdb to about 2017). The study in broad terms: According to an earlier analysis of a few hundred of the donors, 200 million or so T cells yielded some 110 million unique TCR beta sequences and about 300 Gb of sequence data. The study was designed to test whether signatures of past pathogen exposure could be identified by cataloging public T cell receptors. An early release that covered more than 550 HLA-typed donors contained about 290 gigabases of sequencing data and tens of millions of unique TCR sequences. Typing coverage differed by locus: A, B, C, DRB1 and DQB1 were typed in about 629-630 donors, DQA1 in about 500, DPA1 in around 600, and DPB1 in 450 to 490. In a later analysis, previously published TCR beta repertoires from some 640 donors were re-analyzed and high-resolution HLA genotyping was added so that TCR occurrence patterns could be studied. The study used immunosequencing to profile the T cell repertoires of approximately 630 subjects and linked those repertoires to cytomegalovirus serostatus. On average, 235,054 unique TCR beta nucleotide sequences were sequenced per donor among roughly 430 genotyped donors of the cohort, with 15% to 20% of those sequences being non-productive. HLA typing covered class I and class II loci at four-digit resolution. The study combined high-throughput TCR immunosequencing, statistical association of individual TCRs with disease status, and machine learning to predict cytomegalovirus infection status. All discovery cohort repertoires had been generated on a single sequencing platform. Rather than using new phenotypic data, the later analysis identified candidate immune exposures from TCR beta sequences and from how often those sequences occurred across donors. An earlier analysis of around 540 of the donors applied high-throughput TCR beta sequencing to assess whether each TCR beta V gene segment acted as functional or pseudogenic. A later genetic analysis took genome-wide SNP genotypes for about 65% of the 666 donors and used that subset as a discovery cohort. Of the approximately 400 genotyped donors, about 80% fell in the genetic ancestry cluster associated with self-reported Caucasian donors. Donor age, sex, ethnicity and CMV serostatus were compiled together with the repertoire data. About five DR-DQ haplotypes were handled as single units for association and clustering, since linkage in the cohort was strong. Along with the approximately 700-subject first cohort, a separate validation cohort of around 120 different subjects was used. Overall study results and their limits: In a later analysis, TCR association rates were found to vary across HLA loci, with the most associated TCRs seen for DRB1 alleles and the fewest for HLA-C alleles. The 87-base-pair reads could not distinguish some IMGT-functional V segments, including TRBV6-2 and TRBV6-3, so those segments were excluded. Immune exposure information for the cohort was limited to CMV serostatus. Cytomegalovirus status was reported to be diagnosed by the classifier with high specificity and sensitivity in both the original and validation cohorts. In a later analysis, HLA-associated TCR beta chains showed more clonal expansion and lower generation probabilities than non-associated chains that were equally common. According to a later genetic analysis, donors in an Asian-associated ancestry cluster had fewer N-insertions in productive TCRs than the approximately 610-donor mean. Several of the top co-occurrence clusters appeared to be linked to parvovirus B19, influenza, CMV and Epstein-Barr virus, according to a later analysis. Broadly in line with IMGT annotations, most TCR beta V segments showed up in productive rearrangements about 90% or about 30% of the time in an earlier analysis of 587 of the donors. A cluster of highly shared sequence variants was judged likely to represent a technical artifact of the sequencing pipeline. Most TCR sequences were seen in very few donors, while some public TCRs were found in many individuals. This cohort had only TCR beta chains sequenced, and the lack of alpha or paired-chain data limited which features could be detected. Strong co-occurrence of HLA alleles, especially DR and DQ, made assigning TCR associations to individual alleles difficult. Linkage disequilibrium might explain the correlated functional status among segregating V segments, but an unknown experimental factor could not be ruled out. In a later analysis, 16,951 TCR beta sequences were associated with specific HLA alleles at a false discovery rate of 0.05. The authors suggested that the approach could potentially be generalized to other disease states and immunological phenotypes. The earlier analysis of some 540 of the donors excluded roughly 17 rarely observed V segments, including chromosome 9 orphons, because counts were too low. In vitro tests confirmed that a few of the cytomegalovirus-associated TCR beta chains recognize cytomegalovirus antigens. A further reported finding was that TCR beta sequences accurately predicted the HLA-A and HLA-B alleles for most subjects in the first cohort. A later genetic analysis associated a missense DCLRE1C variant with V-gene and J-gene trimming of TCR beta chains, and an independent cohort replicated the association. In the study, roughly 160 TCR beta chains were listed as associated with cytomegalovirus. Because HLA typing was missing for some donors at each locus, association tests included only the typed subset. The presence/absence analyses assumed that sequencing depth was roughly uniform across donors, and that assumption may not be true. According to a later analysis, most CMV-associated TCR beta chains appeared to be HLA-restricted, and the HLA associations seemed to be driven largely by CMV exposure.

Reading from cysteine to phenylalanine, the CDR3 counts 12 amino acids. Only the CDR3 part of the read is kept: 36 bases, read in frame from the first base. The CDR1 and CDR2 encoded by the germline V gene (reference sequence) are GTSNPN and SVGIG. Trimming takes 1 base from V and 5 bases from J, and the germline ends sit 6 bases apart. Library preparation employed the immunoSEQ multiplex PCR assay. A mixture of 60 forward primers for TCR Vbeta segments and 13 reverse primers for TCR Jbeta segments was used in the multiplex PCR. A multiplex PCR assay on genomic DNA amplified the CDR3 region of rearranged TCR beta genes. On the Illumina HiSeq System, the amplified TCR beta libraries were sequenced as 87-base-pair reads. On the authors' methods: A later analysis counted some 80 million unique TCR beta chains across the 500 to 850 repertoires, and roughly 11 million of these chains were shared by at least two donors. To remove PCR and sequencing errors, raw reads were error-corrected and collapsed into unique sequences using a nearest-neighbor algorithm that merged closely related sequences. V, D and J gene segments were assigned by aligning CDR3 sequences to IMGT reference sequences. For a sequence to be retained, a match of at least six nucleotides to both a V gene segment and a J gene segment was required. Rearrangements were classified as productive when the CDR3 lacked stop codons and remained in frame with V and J, and all other rearrangements were classified as non-productive. Following IMGT convention, CDR3 was defined as the stretch from the second conserved V-encoded cysteine to the conserved J-encoded phenylalanine. Sequences without an unambiguous match to a single V gene segment were excluded from the earlier analysis of about 600 of the donors. In an earlier analysis of almost 600 of the donors, a V segment was called functional when productive rearrangements were above 56.7%, and segregating when the standard deviation between donors exceeded 5%. To diagnose cytomegalovirus status from the catalog of TCR beta chain sequences, a statistical classification framework was built. V and J gene assignment, in a later analysis, came from comparing TCR nucleotide sequences with IMGT/GENE-DB human TR gene sequences. A later analysis assigned CDR3 sequences and most-parsimonious VDJ recombination scenarios with the TCRdist pipeline. In a later analysis, each TCR beta chain was defined by its CDR3 amino acid sequence together with its V-gene family, and reads lacking a unique V-gene family were excluded. To address suspected cross-contamination and a sequencing artifact, a later analysis removed a few hundred highly shared, low-generation-probability nucleotide sequences. A later analysis calculated a clonal expansion index for each public chain from normalized within-repertoire ranks of inferred template counts. In a later analysis, generation probabilities were computed with a VDJ recombination model fitted to out-of-frame rearrangements, and the resulting probabilities were checked against IGoR. Hypergeometric tests were used in a later analysis to score TCR-TCR, TCR-HLA and TCR-CMV co-occurrence, with a repertoire-size bias correction applied to the TCR pairs. False discovery rates were estimated in a later analysis by permuting HLA or CMV assignments 20 times. A later analysis grouped co-occurring TCRs with DBSCAN, adding TCRdist sequence similarity when clustering within HLA-allele-positive subsets. Co-occurrence clustering excluded repertoires with fewer than 30,000 or more than 120,000 public chains, plus five with anomalous nucleotide sharing. In TCRdb, the immuneACCESS table is reduced to in-frame sequences with V and J assigned. These tables do not hold every clone; where another copy was compared, an unresolved V gene accounts for under half, and the others remain unexplained. The D gene and trimming were derived from the DNA, and the V and J assignments and clone size from that table. For this sample there are some 150,000 clones; 70% to 85% appear just once. 4.3% of the sample belongs to the ten largest clones.

The source is a man aged 35-49 years in good health and CMV-seronegative. The sequenced material came from PBMCs. The sequence joins TRBV30 to TRBJ2-1, with no confident D gene call. The CDR3 reads CAWSAVDNEQFF. The nucleotides read TGTGCCTGGAGTGCGGTTGACAATGAGCAGTTCTTC.